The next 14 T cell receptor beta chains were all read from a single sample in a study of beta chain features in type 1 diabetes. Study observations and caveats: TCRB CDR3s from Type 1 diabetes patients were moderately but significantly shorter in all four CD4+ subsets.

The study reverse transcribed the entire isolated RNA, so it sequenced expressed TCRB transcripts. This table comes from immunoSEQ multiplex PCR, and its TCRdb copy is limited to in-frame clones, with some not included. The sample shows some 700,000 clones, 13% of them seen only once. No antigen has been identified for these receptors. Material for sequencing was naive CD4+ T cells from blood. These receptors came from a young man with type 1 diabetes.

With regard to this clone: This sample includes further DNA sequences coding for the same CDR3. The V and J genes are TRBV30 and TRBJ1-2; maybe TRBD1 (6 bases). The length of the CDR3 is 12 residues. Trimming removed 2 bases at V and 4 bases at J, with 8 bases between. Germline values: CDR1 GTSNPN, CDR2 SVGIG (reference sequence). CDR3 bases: TGTGCCTGGAGTCCACAGGGCTATGGCTACACCTTC. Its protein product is CAWSPQGYGYTF.

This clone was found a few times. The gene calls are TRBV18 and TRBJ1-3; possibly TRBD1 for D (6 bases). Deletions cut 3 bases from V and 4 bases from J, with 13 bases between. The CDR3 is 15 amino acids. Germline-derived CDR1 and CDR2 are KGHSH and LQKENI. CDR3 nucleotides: TGTGCCAGCTCACCCGACAGGCATCCCGGAAACACCATATATTTT. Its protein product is CASSPDRHPGNTIYF.

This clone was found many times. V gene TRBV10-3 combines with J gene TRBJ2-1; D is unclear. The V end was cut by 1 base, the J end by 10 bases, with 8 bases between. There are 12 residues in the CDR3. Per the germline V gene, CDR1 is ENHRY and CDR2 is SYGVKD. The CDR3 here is CAISELADEQFF. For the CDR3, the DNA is TGTGCCATCAGTGAGTTGGCGGACGAGCAGTTCTTC.

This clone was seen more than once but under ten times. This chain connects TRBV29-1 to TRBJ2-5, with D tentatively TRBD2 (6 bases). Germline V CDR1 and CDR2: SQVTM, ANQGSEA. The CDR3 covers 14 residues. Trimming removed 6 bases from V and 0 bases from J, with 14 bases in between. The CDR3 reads CSVDAGPNQETQYF. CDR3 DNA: TGCAGCGTCGACGCGGGACCGAACCAAGAGACCCAGTACTTC.

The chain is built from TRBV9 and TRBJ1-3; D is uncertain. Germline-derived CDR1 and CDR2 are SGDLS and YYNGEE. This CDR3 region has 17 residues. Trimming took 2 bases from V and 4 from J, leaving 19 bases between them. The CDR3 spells CASSVGPGSSGGNTIYF. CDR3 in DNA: TGTGCCAGCAGCGTCGGACCCGGTTCTTCGGGAGGAAACACCATATATTTT.

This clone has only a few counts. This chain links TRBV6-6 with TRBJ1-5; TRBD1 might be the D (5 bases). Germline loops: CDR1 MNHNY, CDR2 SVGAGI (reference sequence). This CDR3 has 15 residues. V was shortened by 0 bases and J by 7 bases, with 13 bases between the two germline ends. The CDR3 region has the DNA TGTGCCAGCAGTTACTCTAGGGTAGGGGCCCAGCCCCAGCATTTT. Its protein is CASSYSRVGAQPQHF.

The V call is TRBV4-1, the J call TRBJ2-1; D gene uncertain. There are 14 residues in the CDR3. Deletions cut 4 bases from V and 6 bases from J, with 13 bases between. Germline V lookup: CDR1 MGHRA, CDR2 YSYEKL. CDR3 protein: CASSLLLLVNEQFF. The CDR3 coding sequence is TGCGCCAGCAGCCTTCTTCTCCTAGTCAATGAGCAGTTCTTC.

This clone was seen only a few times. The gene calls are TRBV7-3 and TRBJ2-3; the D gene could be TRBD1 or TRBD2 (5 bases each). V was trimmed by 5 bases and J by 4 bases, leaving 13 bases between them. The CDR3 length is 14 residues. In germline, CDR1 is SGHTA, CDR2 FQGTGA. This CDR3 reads CASSPRDAADTQYF. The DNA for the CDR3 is TGTGCCAGCAGCCCACGGGACGCCGCAGATACGCAGTATTTT.

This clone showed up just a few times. The CDR3 region is CASRGLARHNEQFF. CDR3 in DNA: TGTGCCAGCAGAGGACTAGCGCGTCACAATGAGCAGTTCTTC. V and J are TRBV6-1 and TRBJ2-1, with 9 bases lining up with TRBD2. V trimming: 6 bases; J trimming: 5 bases; junction bases outside the gene matches: 5. Germline-derived CDR1 and CDR2 are MNHNS and SASEGT. The CDR3 has 14 residues.

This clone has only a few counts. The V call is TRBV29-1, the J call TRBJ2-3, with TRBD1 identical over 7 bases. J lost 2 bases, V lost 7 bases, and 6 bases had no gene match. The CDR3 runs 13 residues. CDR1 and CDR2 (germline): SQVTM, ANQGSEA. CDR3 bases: TGCAGCGCTCAGGGGGTCCCCACAGATACGCAGTATTTT. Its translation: CSAQGVPTDTQYF.

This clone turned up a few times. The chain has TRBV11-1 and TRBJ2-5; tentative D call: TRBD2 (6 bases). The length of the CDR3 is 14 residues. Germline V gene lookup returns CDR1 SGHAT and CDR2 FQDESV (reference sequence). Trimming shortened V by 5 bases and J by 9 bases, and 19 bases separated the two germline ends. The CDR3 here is CASSLGEVFGAQYF. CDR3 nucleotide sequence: TGTGCCAGCAGCCTCGGGGAGGTGTTTGGGGCCCAGTACTTC.

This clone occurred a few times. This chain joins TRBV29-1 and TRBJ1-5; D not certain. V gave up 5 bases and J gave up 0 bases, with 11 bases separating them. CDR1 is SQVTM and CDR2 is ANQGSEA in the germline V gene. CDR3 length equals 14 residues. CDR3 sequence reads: CSVLGPDSNQPQHF. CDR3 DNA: TGCAGCGTTCTAGGCCCAGATAGCAATCAGCCCCAGCATTTT.

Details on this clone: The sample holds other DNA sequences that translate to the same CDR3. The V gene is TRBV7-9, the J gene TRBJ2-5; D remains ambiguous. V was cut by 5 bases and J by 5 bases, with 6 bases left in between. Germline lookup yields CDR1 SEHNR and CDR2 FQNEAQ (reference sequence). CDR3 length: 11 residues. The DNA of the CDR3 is TGTGCCAGCAGCCCTGGGGAGACCCAGTACTTC. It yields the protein CASSPGETQYF.

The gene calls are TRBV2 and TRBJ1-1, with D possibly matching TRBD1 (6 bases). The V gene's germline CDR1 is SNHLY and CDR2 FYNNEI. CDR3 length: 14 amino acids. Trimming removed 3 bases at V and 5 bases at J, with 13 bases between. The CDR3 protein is CASSDQGPRTEAFF. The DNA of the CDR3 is TGTGCCAGCAGTGATCAGGGGCCTAGGACTGAAGCTTTCTTT. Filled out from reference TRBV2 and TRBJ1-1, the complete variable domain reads EPEVTQTPSHQVTQMGQEVILRCVPISNHLYFYWYRQILGQKVEFLVSFYNNEISEKSEIFDDQFSVERPDGSNFTLKIRSTKLEDSAMYFCASSDQGPRTEAFFGQGTRLTVV.